These T cell receptor beta chains were read from a single sample in a study of shared clonotypes between healthy human individuals. Produced via immunoSEQ multiplex PCR; TCRdb's table is partial and in-frame only. Of about 990,000 clones in the sample, around 82% were seen once. The sequenced material came from memory CD4+ T cells from PBMCs. The receptors come from a man aged 18 to 29 in good health. Some clones in this sample may be carry-over from other donors' samples. The CDR3 runs from the conserved cysteine through the conserved F or W. D genes are given only for firm matches. The size of a clone is reported for some rows only, either as once, few or many, or as a class for expanded clones.

D gene	V gene	J gene	clone size	CDR3 protein	CDR3 DNA
NA	TRBV5-1	TRBJ1-2	NA	CASSPTADYGYTF	TGCGCCAGCAGCCCCACAGCTGATTATGGCTACACCTTC
NA	TRBV15	TRBJ2-5	NA	CATSRDPGEETQYF	TGTGCCACCAGCAGAGATCCCGGGGAAGAGACCCAGTACTTC
TRBD2	TRBV6-4	TRBJ2-5	NA	CASSGLAGSETQYF	TGTGCCAGCAGCGGACTAGCGGGATCCGAGACCCAGTACTTC
NA	TRBV7-9	TRBJ2-7	NA	CASSFSQGGEQYF	TGTGCCAGCAGCTTTTCGCAGGGTGGAGAGCAGTACTTC
TRBD1	TRBV19	TRBJ2-5	NA	CAIISQGARKETQYF	TGTGCCATCATCTCACAGGGGGCGCGAAAAGAGACCCAGTACTTC
NA	TRBV28	TRBJ2-7	NA	CASSEGRHYEQYF	TGTGCCAGCAGCGAAGGCAGACATTACGAGCAGTACTTC
NA	TRBV10-2	TRBJ2-4	NA	CASSAIAVAKNIQYF	TGCGCCAGCAGTGCGATAGCGGTAGCCAAAAACATTCAGTACTTC
NA	TRBV28	TRBJ1-5	NA	CASSQQLEQPQHF	TGTGCCAGCAGCCAACAACTCGAGCAGCCCCAGCATTTT
TRBD2	TRBV5-6	TRBJ2-3	once	CASSLASGRFSDTQYF	TGTGCCAGCAGCTTGGCCAGCGGGAGATTCTCAGATACGCAGTATTTT
NA	TRBV21-1	TRBJ2-5	few	CASNGLWETQYF	TGTGCCAGCAACGGCCTGTGGGAGACCCAGTACTTC
NA	TRBV5-5	TRBJ2-1	few	CASNHRERSYNEQFF	TGTGCCAGCAACCACCGAGAGAGGTCCTACAATGAGCAGTTCTTC
TRBD1	TRBV7-9	TRBJ1-1	NA	CASSLGGQGTEAFF	TGTGCCAGCAGCTTAGGCGGACAGGGGACTGAAGCTTTCTTT
NA	TRBV7-3	TRBJ2-5	NA	CASSLANNRGYQETQYF	TGTGCCAGCAGCTTAGCCAACAACCGGGGGTACCAAGAGACCCAGTACTTC
NA	TRBV2	TRBJ2-2	NA	CASGRRPITGELFF	TGTGCCAGCGGGCGTAGACCCATCACCGGGGAGCTGTTTTTT
NA	TRBV10-3	TRBJ2-7	NA	CAISTNYEQYF	TGTGCCATCAGCACAAACTACGAGCAGTACTTC
TRBD2	TRBV7-2	TRBJ2-7	NA	CASSFSGSLNKQYF	TGTGCCAGCAGCTTTAGCGGGAGTCTGAACAAGCAGTACTTC
NA	TRBV19	TRBJ1-1	NA	CASNHRGNTEAFF	TGTGCCAGTAATCATCGGGGGAACACTGAAGCTTTCTTT
NA	TRBV6-5	TRBJ2-2	few	CASSPNTGELFF	TGTGCCAGCAGCCCGAACACCGGGGAGCTGTTTTTT
TRBD1	TRBV10-3	TRBJ2-3	NA	CAITSGQGGENTQYF	TGTGCCATCACAAGTGGACAGGGAGGAGAAAATACGCAGTATTTT
NA	TRBV5-1	TRBJ2-5	NA	CASSAGPGSEETQYF	TGCGCCAGCAGCGCAGGCCCCGGGAGCGAAGAGACCCAGTACTTC
TRBD1	TRBV5-1	TRBJ1-4	NA	CASSTTGQGRGEKLFF	TGCGCCAGCAGCACAACGGGACAGGGGCGAGGTGAAAAACTGTTTTTT
TRBD1	TRBV10-3	TRBJ2-2	many	CAISKDRPNTGELFF	TGTGCCATCAGTAAGGACAGGCCTAACACCGGGGAGCTGTTTTTT
NA	TRBV5-6	TRBJ2-7	NA	CASSFMMTALYEQYF	TGTGCCAGCAGCTTCATGATGACAGCTCTCTACGAGCAGTACTTC
TRBD2	TRBV7-2	TRBJ2-1	NA	CASTHGGEALREQFF	TGTGCCAGCACCCACGGGGGGGAGGCCCTCCGAGAGCAGTTCTTC
NA	TRBV4-2	TRBJ2-1	NA	CASSQDRGLIYNEQFF	TGTGCCAGCAGCCAAGATAGGGGACTGATATACAATGAGCAGTTCTTC
NA	TRBV6-5	TRBJ1-2	NA	CASRRGPRNGYTF	TGTGCCTCCAGGCGGGGGCCTCGGAATGGCTACACCTTC
TRBD2	TRBV4-2	TRBJ2-1	few	CASSQGWGTSGRARSYNEQFF	TGTGCCAGCAGCCAAGGTTGGGGAACTAGCGGGAGGGCCAGGTCCTACAATGAGCAGTTCTTC
NA	TRBV19	TRBJ1-1	NA	CASIPQGNTEAFF	TGTGCCAGTATTCCGCAGGGAAACACTGAAGCTTTCTTT
NA	TRBV4-1	TRBJ2-2	many	CASSLQLLNTGELFF	TGCGCCAGCAGCCTACAACTGTTGAACACCGGGGAGCTGTTTTTT
NA	TRBV28	TRBJ1-4	NA	CASRQAGAGDEKLFF	TGTGCCAGCAGGCAGGCCGGGGCAGGGGATGAAAAACTGTTTTTT
TRBD1	TRBV5-8	TRBJ1-1	few	CASSLEGGRNTEAFF	TGTGCCAGCAGCTTGGAAGGGGGCCGAAACACTGAAGCTTTCTTT
TRBD1	TRBV9	TRBJ2-2	once	CASSTRTGGMDGELFF	TGTGCCAGCAGCACAAGGACAGGGGGAATGGACGGGGAGCTGTTTTTT
TRBD1	TRBV28	TRBJ1-4	NA	CASSVGQGGEKLFF	TGTGCCAGCAGTGTGGGACAGGGTGGGGAAAAACTGTTTTTT
TRBD2	TRBV7-3	TRBJ2-1	NA	CASSPGGARTYNEQFF	TGTGCCAGCAGCCCCGGGGGGGCCAGGACCTACAATGAGCAGTTCTTC
TRBD1	TRBV29-1	TRBJ2-7	NA	CSVSGRQGAVEQYF	TGCAGCGTATCAGGGAGACAGGGGGCGGTCGAGCAGTACTTC
TRBD1	TRBV19	TRBJ1-4	NA	CASKKGQGEKLFF	TGTGCCTCAAAAAAGGGACAGGGGGAAAAACTGTTTTTT
TRBD1	TRBV28	TRBJ1-1	once	CASSATGGGSGTEAFF	TGTGCCAGCAGCGCTACAGGGGGCGGGTCCGGCACTGAAGCTTTCTTT
NA	TRBV12-5	TRBJ2-1	once	CASGAPRGGGEGLEQFF	TGTGCTAGTGGCGCCCCGAGGGGAGGGGGAGAAGGCCTTGAGCAGTTCTTC
NA	TRBV4-1	TRBJ2-7	NA	CASSQEGTRDNEQYF	TGCGCCAGCAGCCAAGAAGGCACTAGAGACAACGAGCAGTACTTC
TRBD1	TRBV2	TRBJ2-4	once	CASRGQGRDIQYF	TGTGCCAGCAGAGGACAGGGCCGGGACATTCAGTACTTC
NA	TRBV14	TRBJ1-1	NA	CASSQDRWTEAFF	TGTGCCAGCAGCCAAGATCGGTGGACTGAAGCTTTCTTT
TRBD1	TRBV6-1	TRBJ2-7	NA	CASSEFGTGTYEQYF	TGTGCCAGCAGTGAGTTCGGGACAGGGACTTACGAGCAGTACTTC
NA	TRBV5-1	TRBJ2-6	once	CASSSPGANVLTF	TGCGCCAGCAGCTCTCCCGGGGCCAACGTCCTGACTTTC
NA	TRBV21-1	TRBJ2-7	many	CASSNETSGKGAYEQYF	TGTGCCAGCAGCAATGAGACTAGCGGGAAGGGAGCCTACGAGCAGTACTTC
TRBD1	TRBV5-1	TRBJ1-1	many	CASSPGTGGAGTEAFF	TGCGCCAGCAGCCCTGGGACAGGGGGCGCGGGCACTGAAGCTTTCTTT
NA	TRBV2	TRBJ1-1	once	CASTPFREAFF	TGTGCCAGCACCCCTTTCCGAGAAGCTTTCTTT
TRBD1	TRBV4-3	TRBJ1-4	once	CASSHQGGTNEKLFF	TGCGCCAGCAGCCACCAGGGGGGCACTAATGAAAAACTGTTTTTT
NA	TRBV28	TRBJ1-5	NA	CASSRDANQPQHF	TGTGCCAGCAGTCGGGACGCCAATCAGCCCCAGCATTTT
NA	TRBV4-2	TRBJ2-1	NA	CASSQASRATYNEQFF	TGTGCCAGCAGCCAAGCCTCGAGGGCGACCTACAATGAGCAGTTCTTC
TRBD2	TRBV7-3	TRBJ2-1	NA	CASSLMASGRENEQFF	TGTGCCAGCAGCTTAATGGCTAGCGGGCGGGAAAATGAGCAGTTCTTC
TRBD1	TRBV5-1	TRBJ2-7	once	CASSFAGTGGDEQYF	TGCGCCAGCAGCTTTGCCGGGACAGGGGGCGACGAGCAGTACTTC
NA	TRBV28	TRBJ1-3	once	CASSPAFSSGNTIYF	TGTGCCAGCAGCCCGGCCTTTAGCTCTGGAAACACCATATATTTT
NA	TRBV7-2	TRBJ1-3	NA	CASSSQGSWSGNTIYF	TGTGCCAGCAGCTCTCAGGGCTCGTGGTCTGGAAACACCATATATTTT
NA	TRBV7-2	TRBJ2-7	NA	CASSLHQGYEQYF	TGTGCCAGCAGCTTACACCAGGGTTACGAGCAGTACTTC
TRBD1	TRBV30	TRBJ1-1	NA	CASPGNHTPDREAFF	TGTGCCTCCCCCGGGAACCATACACCGGACAGGGAAGCTTTCTTT